This TCR beta chain originates from a study of T cell responses to AZD1222 COVID-19 vaccine. Here immunoSEQ multiplex PCR was the method, and the copy in TCRdb shows in-frame clones only, minus some. The repertoire consists of about 130,000 clones, with around nine tenths occurring once and the leading ten covering about 7.1%. A single count supports this clone. Germline V gives CDR1 KGHDR, CDR2 SFDVKD. CDR3 length: 13 residues. V lost 10 bases and J lost 5, with 14 bases in between. This receptor was identified in an adult in good health. This specimen was peripheral blood, taken on day 0 of AZD1222 vaccination. The chain employs TRBV24-1 and TRBJ2-1; a weak D match, TRBD2 (7 bases). The CDR3 nucleotides read TGTGCCACGGAACGGGGGGACAACAATGAGCAGTTCTTC. It codes for CATERGDNNEQFF.